This is a list of T cell receptor beta chains from one sample in a study of Ad26.COV2.S vaccination and SARS-CoV-2 variants. The assay was immunoSEQ multiplex PCR, and TCRdb's table has in-frame clones only and misses some. The table includes about 320,000 clones, about 82% detected once. Here the sequenced sample was peripheral blood, taken in a trial of Ad26.COV2.S vaccine versus placebo. The receptor source for this set is a person between 18 and 59 years old who received the Ad26.COV2.S COVID-19 vaccine or a placebo. Each CDR3 is given with its conserved first and last residue. Each record gives: D gene, clone size, J gene, V gene, CDR3 length, CDR3 DNA, CDR3 protein. D genes are given only for firm matches. The listing skips clone size in some rows; elsewhere it reads once, few, many or a size class.

TRBD1,few,TRBJ1-5,TRBV29-1,14,TGCAGCGTTGTAGAGGGGGCGGGCAATCAGCCCCAGCATTTT,CSVVEGAGNQPQHF
NA,few,TRBJ2-7,TRBV20-1,15,TGCAGTGCTAGTAATAGCCTTCGCCCTACCTACGAGCAGTACTTC,CSASNSLRPTYEQYF
TRBD1,NA,TRBJ2-7,TRBV28,14,TGTGCCAGCCTAGAAATCACAGGGGCCCGGGAGCAGTACTTC,CASLEITGAREQYF
NA,NA,TRBJ1-2,TRBV28,16,TGTGCCAGCAGGGGTAAAGGGGCGGAGGCTAACTATGGCTACACCTTC,CASRGKGAEANYGYTF
NA,few,TRBJ1-2,TRBV15,12,TGTGCCACCAGCAGAGATAATTATGGCTACACCTTC,CATSRDNYGYTF
TRBD1,NA,TRBJ2-7,TRBV5-1,15,TGCGCCAGCAGCTTGCCCCGACAGGGACCTTACGAGCAGTACTTC,CASSLPRQGPYEQYF
NA,NA,TRBJ2-2,TRBV19,16,TGTGCCAGTAGTATTAGGGGGAGACATCCCACCGGGGAGCTGTTTTTT,CASSIRGRHPTGELFF
TRBD2,many,TRBJ2-7,TRBV4-1,17,TGCGCCAGCAGCCAAGTCCTAGCGGGGGCCGCAGGGAACGAGCAGTACTTC,CASSQVLAGAAGNEQYF
NA,NA,TRBJ2-1,TRBV7-2,13,TGTGCCAGCAGCTTTTTGCAGGGTCATGAGCAGTTCTTC,CASSFLQGHEQFF
NA,few,TRBJ2-7,TRBV5-1,17,TGCGCCAGCAGCTCCGCCCCGGCAGGGCCTAGCTCCTACGAGCAGTACTTC,CASSSAPAGPSSYEQYF
NA,NA,TRBJ2-7,TRBV7-3,18,TGTGCCAGCAGCCTCACTCCGAGGGGGGGCCCAGTGGGCTACGAGCAGTACTTC,CASSLTPRGGPVGYEQYF
TRBD1,NA,TRBJ1-2,TRBV6-5,14,TGTGCCAGCAACGACAGGGGAACTAACTATGGCTACACCTTC,CASNDRGTNYGYTF
NA,NA,TRBJ2-7,TRBV28,15,TGTGCCAGCAGTTTATCCCTCGGCCGAGCCTACGAGCAGTACTTC,CASSLSLGRAYEQYF
TRBD1,NA,TRBJ1-2,TRBV5-1,15,TGCGCCAGCAGCTTGGTACAGGGGGCGGACTATGGCTACACCTTC,CASSLVQGADYGYTF
NA,many,TRBJ2-2,TRBV6-5,13,TGTGCCAGCAGCCACAGGGACACCGGGGAGCTGTTTTTT,CASSHRDTGELFF
NA,NA,TRBJ1-2,TRBV28,14,TGTGCCAGCAGTTCTACGGGACGCCCTAGGGGCTACACCTTC,CASSSTGRPRGYTF
NA,NA,TRBJ2-1,TRBV10-3,14,TGTGCCATCAGTGAGCCTGGGGCGGGCAATGAGCAGTTCTTC,CAISEPGAGNEQFF
TRBD2,NA,TRBJ2-1,TRBV2,15,TGTGCCAGCAGAACCGGACTAGCGGGGGGGAATGAGCAGTTCTTC,CASRTGLAGGNEQFF
TRBD1,NA,TRBJ2-7,TRBV6-1,17,TGTGCCAGCAGTGAAGCGCTTCTGGACAGGGGCGCCTACGAGCAGTACTTC,CASSEALLDRGAYEQYF
TRBD1,NA,TRBJ2-5,TRBV5-1,15,TGCGCCAGCAGCCCCGCCACGACAGGGGGCGAGACCCAGTACTTC,CASSPATTGGETQYF
NA,few,TRBJ2-3,TRBV5-1,14,TGCGCCAGCAGCTTGGATAGTAGCACAGATACGCAGTATTTT,CASSLDSSTDTQYF
NA,NA,TRBJ2-1,TRBV18,10,TGTGCCAGCTCACCGACGGAGCAGTTCTTC,CASSPTEQFF
NA,NA,TRBJ2-7,TRBV27,15,TGTGCCAGCAGTTTCGGGGAAGGTACAACCTACGAGCAGTACTTC,CASSFGEGTTYEQYF
TRBD1,NA,TRBJ1-2,TRBV12-3/TRBV12-4,13,TGTGCCAGCAGTAAGGACAGGGCGGGCGGCTACACCTTC,CASSKDRAGGYTF
TRBD2,NA,TRBJ2-1,TRBV11-2,17,TGTGCCAGCAGCTTAGTTCGAGGAGTAGCGGGGTACAATGAGCAGTTCTTC,CASSLVRGVAGYNEQFF
TRBD1,NA,TRBJ1-6,TRBV2,14,TGTGCCAGCAGCGGGACAGGTGTTAATTCACCCCTCCACTTT,CASSGTGVNSPLHF
NA,once,TRBJ1-5,TRBV2,14,TGTGCCAGCACCTCGGGGCTGGGGGATCAGCCCCAGCATTTT,CASTSGLGDQPQHF
NA,NA,TRBJ1-6,TRBV2,12,TGTGCCGGGGGGGTCCATAATTCACCCCTCCACTTT,CAGGVHNSPLHF
NA,NA,TRBJ1-6,TRBV5-1,13,TGCGCCAGCAGCCTCCGTTCGGATTCACCCCTCCACTTT,CASSLRSDSPLHF
NA,NA,TRBJ1-1,TRBV4-1,15,TGCGCCAGCAGCCAAGATGGGGGGTTACGGACTGAAGCTTTCTTT,CASSQDGGLRTEAFF
NA,many,TRBJ1-2,TRBV7-2,15,TGTGCCAGCAGCTTAGCACGGCGTAGGACGAGTGGCTACACCTTC,CASSLARRRTSGYTF
TRBD1,NA,TRBJ2-7,TRBV3-1/TRBV3-2,14,TGTGCCAGCAGCCAGTCGGACAGGGCGTGGGAGCAGTACTTC,CASSQSDRAWEQYF
TRBD2,NA,TRBJ2-1,TRBV24-1,16,TGTGCCACCAGTGACCCAGGACTAGCGGGGCCTGGCGAGCAGTTCTTC,CATSDPGLAGPGEQFF
NA,NA,TRBJ2-7,TRBV6-5,13,TGTGCCAGCAGTTACTCGAACAGCATGGAGCAGTACTTC,CASSYSNSMEQYF
NA,few,TRBJ1-6,TRBV10-2,18,TGCGCCAGCACCAGGGGTGGGGCTGATAGCTCCTATAATTCACCCCTCCACTTT,CASTRGGADSSYNSPLHF
TRBD1,NA,TRBJ2-7,TRBV11-3,15,TGTGCCAGCAGCTTAAACAGGGACAGGGGCTACGAGCAGTACTTC,CASSLNRDRGYEQYF
NA,NA,TRBJ1-2,TRBV29-1,13,TGCAGCGTTGCTTCATTACGGTCCTATGGCTACACCTTC,CSVASLRSYGYTF
NA,NA,TRBJ1-2,TRBV4-1,16,TGCGCCAGCAGCCATGGCCGGACAGAGACTAACTATGGCTACACCTTC,CASSHGRTETNYGYTF
NA,few,TRBJ2-6,TRBV30,17,TGTGCCTGGAGGAGGGGCCGAACAAGCTCTGGGGCCAACGTCCTGACTTTC,CAWRRGRTSSGANVLTF
NA,few,TRBJ2-3,TRBV29-1,14,TGCAGCGTTGAAGATTGGGTTAGCACAGATACGCAGTATTTT,CSVEDWVSTDTQYF
TRBD1,NA,TRBJ2-2,TRBV2,15,TGTGCCAGCAGTGGATGGACAGGGGGCCACGGGGAGCTGTTTTTT,CASSGWTGGHGELFF
NA,NA,TRBJ2-2,TRBV12-3/TRBV12-4,13,TGTGCCAGCAGCCCCGGGCAGATAGGGGAGCTGTTTTTT,CASSPGQIGELFF
NA,NA,TRBJ1-1,TRBV30,13,TGTGCCTGGAAAGCCAGGGGGAACACTGAAGCTTTCTTT,CAWKARGNTEAFF
TRBD1,NA,TRBJ2-1,TRBV6-1,15,TGTGCCAGCAGTGAAGTGACAGGGGGAGGAGGTGAGCAGTTCTTC,CASSEVTGGGGEQFF
NA,NA,TRBJ1-5,TRBV19,14,TGTGCCAGTCACAGGACGGCCAGCAATCAGCCCCAGCATTTT,CASHRTASNQPQHF
NA,NA,TRBJ2-5,TRBV5-4,15,TGTGCCAGCAGGAACCCCACGGGACCCCAGGAGACCCAGTACTTC,CASRNPTGPQETQYF
NA,NA,TRBJ2-6,TRBV11-3,15,TGTGCCAGCAGCCGAAGCCTCTCTGGGGCCAACGTCCTGACTTTC,CASSRSLSGANVLTF
TRBD2,NA,TRBJ2-2,TRBV7-3,15,TGTGCCAGCAGCGAAGCTGGGACTACCACCGGGGAGCTGTTTTTT,CASSEAGTTTGELFF
NA,NA,TRBJ2-7,TRBV19,12,TGTGCCAGTAGTGACTCCAACTACGAGCAGTACTTC,CASSDSNYEQYF